This T cell receptor (beta chain) was obtained from a study of T cell responses to AZD1222 COVID-19 vaccine. The data were produced by immunoSEQ multiplex PCR, yet TCRdb's version contains in-frame clones alone and is incomplete. Of about 8,000 clones in the sample, 88% were seen once. Second-dose intervals of approximately 4 or approximately 12 weeks were pooled. V gave up 3 bases and J gave up 4 bases, with 10 bases separating them. Germline V lookup: CDR1 GTSNPN, CDR2 SVGIG (reference sequence). The CDR3 extends over 13 amino acids. Study-wide findings and caveats: The donors showed a predominance of white British ancestry and of females, with possible underestimation of clonal diversity.

On this clone itself: Its target is unknown.

The receptor's source is an adult who received the AZD1222 COVID-19 vaccine. This chain links TRBV30 with TRBJ1-3; no reliable D call. The sample consisted of peripheral blood, taken 28 days after the second AZD1222 dose. The chain's CDR3 is CAWRVAGGNTIYF. The CDR3 DNA follows: TGTGCCTGGAGGGTGGCAGGCGGAAACACCATATATTTT.